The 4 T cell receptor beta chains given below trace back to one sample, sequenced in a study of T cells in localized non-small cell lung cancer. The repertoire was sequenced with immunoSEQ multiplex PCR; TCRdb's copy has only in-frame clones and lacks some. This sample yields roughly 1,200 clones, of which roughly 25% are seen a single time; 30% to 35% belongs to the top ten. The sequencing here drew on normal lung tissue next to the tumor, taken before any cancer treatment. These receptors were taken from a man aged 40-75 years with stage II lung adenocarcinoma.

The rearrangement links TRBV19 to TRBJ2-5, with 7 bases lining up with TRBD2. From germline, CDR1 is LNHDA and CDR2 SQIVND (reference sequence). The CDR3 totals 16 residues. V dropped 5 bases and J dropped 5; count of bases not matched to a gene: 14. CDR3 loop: CASSHPGLAERETQYF. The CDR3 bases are TGTGCCAGTAGTCATCCTGGGCTAGCGGARAGGGAGACCCAGTACTTC.

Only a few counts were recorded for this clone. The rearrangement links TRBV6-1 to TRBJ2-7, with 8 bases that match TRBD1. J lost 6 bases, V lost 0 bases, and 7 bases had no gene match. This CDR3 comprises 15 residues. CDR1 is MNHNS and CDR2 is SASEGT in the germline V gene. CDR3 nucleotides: TGTGCCAGCAGTGAAGCCCAGGGGGCGCGTTTCGAGCAGTACTTC. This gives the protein CASSEAQGARFEQYF.

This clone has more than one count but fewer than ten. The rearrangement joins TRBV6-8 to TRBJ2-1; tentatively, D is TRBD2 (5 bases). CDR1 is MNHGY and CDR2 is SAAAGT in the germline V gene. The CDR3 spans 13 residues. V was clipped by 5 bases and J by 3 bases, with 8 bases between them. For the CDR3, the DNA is TGTGCCAGCAGTGGACTCCGCTACAATGAGCAGTTCTTC. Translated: CASSGLRYNEQFF.

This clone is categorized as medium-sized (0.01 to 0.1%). DNA of the CDR3: TGTGCCATCAGCCAATCTAACGCGAACACCGGGGAGCTGTTTTTT. It yields the protein CAISQSNANTGELFF. The genes are TRBV6-8 and TRBJ2-2, with D hard to call. Germline V gives CDR1 MNHGY, CDR2 SAAAGT. The CDR3 sequence is 15 residues long. V lost 10 bases, J lost 0 bases, and 15 bases lay in between.